Described below is a single T cell receptor (beta chain) sequence and its context. CDR1 and CDR2 from the germline V gene are LNHNV and YYDKDF (reference sequence). V trimming: 0 bases; J trimming: 3 bases; junction bases outside the gene matches: 2. This CDR3 is 15 amino acids long. The data derive from a study of cytomegalovirus exposure and HLA in healthy donors. The PCR was carried out with 60 Vbeta primers and 13 Jbeta primers. TCRdb keeps only in-frame clones here, not all; method: immunoSEQ multiplex PCR. The table records about 130,000 clones, roughly 80% of them present only once. Sequenced material: PBMCs. The sequence derives from a man between 45 and 60 years old in good health and CMV-seronegative. The chain employs TRBV15 and TRBJ1-3; 7 positions match TRBD1. CDR3 sequence: CATSRDTGDGNTIYF. CDR3 nucleotides: TGTGCCACCAGCAGAGATACAGGGGATGGAAACACCATATATTTT.